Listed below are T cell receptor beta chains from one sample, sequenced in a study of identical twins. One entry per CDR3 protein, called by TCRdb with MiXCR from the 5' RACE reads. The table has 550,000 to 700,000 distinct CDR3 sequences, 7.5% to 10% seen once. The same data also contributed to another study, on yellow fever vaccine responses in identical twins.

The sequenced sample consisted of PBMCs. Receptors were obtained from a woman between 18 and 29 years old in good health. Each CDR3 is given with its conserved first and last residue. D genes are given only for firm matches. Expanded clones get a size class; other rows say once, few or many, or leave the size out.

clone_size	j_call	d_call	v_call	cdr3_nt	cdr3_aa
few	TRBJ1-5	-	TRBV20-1	TGCAGTGCTACTACCCGGGAGTACAATCAGCCCCAGCATTTT	CSATTREYNQPQHF
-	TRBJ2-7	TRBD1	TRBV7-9	TGTGCCAGCAGCACACCCGTGGGGACAGGTTCCTACGAGCAGTACTTC	CASSTPVGTGSYEQYF
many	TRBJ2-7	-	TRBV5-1	TGCGCCAGCACTAGGGACACTGAGTACGAGCAGTACTTC	CASTRDTEYEQYF
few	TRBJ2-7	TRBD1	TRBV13	TGTGCCAGCAGACCACAGGGGGCATTCTACGAGCAGTACTTC	CASRPQGAFYEQYF
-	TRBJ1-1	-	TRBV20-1	TGCAGTGCTCAAGGACTGGCTGAAGCTTTCTTT	CSAQGLAEAFF
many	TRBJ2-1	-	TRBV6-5	TGTGCCAGCAGCTCTCTAACCAATGAGCAGTTCTTC	CASSSLTNEQFF
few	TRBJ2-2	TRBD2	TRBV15	TGTGCCACCAGCAGAGCACGGGGGGGCCAAACCGGGGAGCTGTTTTTT	CATSRARGGQTGELFF
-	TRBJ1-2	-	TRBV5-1	TGCGCCAGCAGCTTGTTTTCTGGGAAAGCAGTTTCAGGCTACACCTTC	CASSLFSGKAVSGYTF
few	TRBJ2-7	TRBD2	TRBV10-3	TGTGCCATCAGTGAGTCCGGAGCGGGGGACGAGCAGTACTTC	CAISESGAGDEQYF
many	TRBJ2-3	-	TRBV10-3	TGTGCCACCAGATCTTCTAGCACAGATACGCAGTATTTT	CATRSSSTDTQYF
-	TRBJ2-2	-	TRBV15	TGTGCCACCAGCAGAGAAAGGAAAACCGGGGAGCTGTTTTTT	CATSRERKTGELFF
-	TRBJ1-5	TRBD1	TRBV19	TGTGCCAGTACCAATGGGGTCCAGGGGGCAACGGCCCAGCATTTT	CASTNGVQGATAQHF
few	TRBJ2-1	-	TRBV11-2	TGTGCCAGCAGCTTATCCAGTCTAAACGGAGGACCCTACAATGAGCAGTTCTTC	CASSLSSLNGGPYNEQFF
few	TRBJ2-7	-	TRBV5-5	TGTGCCAGCAGCCCTAAGGGCCCAGACTCCTACGAGCAGTACTTC	CASSPKGPDSYEQYF
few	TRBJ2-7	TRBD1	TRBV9	TGTGCCAGCAGCGCGGCCGGGACAGGACGATACGAGCAGTACTTC	CASSAAGTGRYEQYF
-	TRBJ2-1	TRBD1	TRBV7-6	TGTGCCAGCAGCCCGCGCAGGGGGCCCTACAATGAGCAGTTCTTC	CASSPRRGPYNEQFF
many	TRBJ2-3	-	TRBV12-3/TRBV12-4	TGTGCCAGCAGTTTCCGAAAAGCGACCCTAGATACGCAGTATTTT	CASSFRKATLDTQYF
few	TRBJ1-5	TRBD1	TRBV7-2	TGTGCCAGCAGCCCACGGACAGGGGCCCAGCCCCAGCATTTT	CASSPRTGAQPQHF
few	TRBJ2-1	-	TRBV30	TGTGCCTGGAGTGTATTTTCAGGGGACAATGAGCAGTTCTTC	CAWSVFSGDNEQFF
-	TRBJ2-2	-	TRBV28	TGTGCCAGCAGTTTCCCGGGCACCGGGGAGCTGTTTTTT	CASSFPGTGELFF
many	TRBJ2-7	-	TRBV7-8	TGTGCCAGCAGCTTACTGGGTCGGATAGGCGGATTTTCCTACGAGCAGTACTTC	CASSLLGRIGGFSYEQYF
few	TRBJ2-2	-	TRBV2	TGTGCCAGCAGCCGCTATCAAACCGGCGGGGAGCTGTTTTTT	CASSRYQTGGELFF
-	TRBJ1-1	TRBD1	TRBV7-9	TGTGCCAGCAGGCGTGGGGACAGCATGAACACTGAAGCTTTCTTT	CASRRGDSMNTEAFF
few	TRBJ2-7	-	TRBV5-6	TGTGCCAGCAGCACAACGAACTTAGCCTACGAGCAGTACTTC	CASSTTNLAYEQYF
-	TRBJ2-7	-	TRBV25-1	TGTGCCAGCAGCTTTATGGGAGGGGGGTACGGCGAGCAGTACTTC	CASSFMGGGYGEQYF
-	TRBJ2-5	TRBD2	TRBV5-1	TGCGCCAGCAGCTTTGGGACTAGCGGGCTACAAGAGACCCAGTACTTC	CASSFGTSGLQETQYF
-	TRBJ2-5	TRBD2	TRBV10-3	TGTGCCATCAGTGATTTGGCGGGAGAACACGGGTTGGAGACCCAGTACTTC	CAISDLAGEHGLETQYF
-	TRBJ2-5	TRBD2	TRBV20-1	TGCAGTGCTAGAGCTCAACTAGCGGGAGTCCAAGAGACCCAGTACTTC	CSARAQLAGVQETQYF
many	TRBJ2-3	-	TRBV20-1	TGCAGTGCTAGAGATCCAGACAGGACCACCACAGATACGCAGTATTTT	CSARDPDRTTTDTQYF
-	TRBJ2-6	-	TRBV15	TGTGCCACCAGCAGAGATATAGCCAGATTCTCTGGGGCCAACGTCCTGACTTTC	CATSRDIARFSGANVLTF
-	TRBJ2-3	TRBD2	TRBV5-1	TGCGCCAGCAGCTTGGACGGCGGGGGGGCCCCAGATACGCAGTATTTT	CASSLDGGGAPDTQYF
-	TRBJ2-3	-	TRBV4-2	TGTGCCAGCAGCCAAGATCCAGGGGGGCCACCCACAGATACGCAGTATTTT	CASSQDPGGPPTDTQYF
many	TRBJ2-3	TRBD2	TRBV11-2	TGTGCCAGCAGCTTGGAGCGGGGTATCGATACGCAGTATTTT	CASSLERGIDTQYF
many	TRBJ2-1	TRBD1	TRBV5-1	TGCGCCAGCAAAACGGGGACAGGGCTAAACAATGAGCAGTTCTTC	CASKTGTGLNNEQFF
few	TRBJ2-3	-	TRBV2	TGTGCCAGCAGAGAGACCCAGCCTATTGCGCAGTATTTT	CASRETQPIAQYF
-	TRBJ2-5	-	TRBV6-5	TGTGCCAGCAGAGGACAGCCCTCCGGGGAGACCCAGTACTTC	CASRGQPSGETQYF
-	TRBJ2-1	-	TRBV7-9	TGTGCCAGCAGCGGAGGGGTCGGACAGGTGTACAATGAGCAGTTCTTC	CASSGGVGQVYNEQFF
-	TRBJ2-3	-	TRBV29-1	TGCAGCGTTGGGGGGAGGACCACAGATACGCAGTATTTT	CSVGGRTTDTQYF
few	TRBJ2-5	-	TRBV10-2	TGCGCCAGCAGTGAGTCCCGGGAGCCGGGGACCCAGTACTTC	CASSESREPGTQYF
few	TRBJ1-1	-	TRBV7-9	TGTGCCAGCAGCCCCCCGGAGGGGAGGACGACTGAAGCTTTCTTT	CASSPPEGRTTEAFF
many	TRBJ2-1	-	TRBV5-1	TGCGCCAGCAGCTTGGGAGGGGAGTCCTACAATGAGCAGTTCTTC	CASSLGGESYNEQFF
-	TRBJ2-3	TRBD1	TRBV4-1	TGCGCCAGCAGCCAAGACCGGGACAGGGCCACAGATACGCAGTATTTT	CASSQDRDRATDTQYF
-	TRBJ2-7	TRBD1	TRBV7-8	TGTGCCAGCAGCTTTCTCAGGACAGGGTTTTCCTACGAGCAGTACTTC	CASSFLRTGFSYEQYF
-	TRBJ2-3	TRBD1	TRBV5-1	TGCGCCAGCAGCCCACAGGGGGGACCTTCAGATACGCAGTATTTT	CASSPQGGPSDTQYF
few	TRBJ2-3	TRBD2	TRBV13	TGTGCCAGCAGCTTCCGGACTAGCGGAGATACGCAGTATTTT	CASSFRTSGDTQYF
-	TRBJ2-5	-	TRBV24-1	TGTGCCACCAGTGGCCCCGGGAGCCGAGGGGGGTTCCCCCAAGAGACCCAGTACTTC	CATSGPGSRGGFPQETQYF
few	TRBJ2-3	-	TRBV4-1	TGCGCCAGCAGCCCTCTAGAAACTAGCACAGATACGCAGTATTTT	CASSPLETSTDTQYF
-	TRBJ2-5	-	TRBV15	TGTGCCACCAGCAGAGATGCAGAAGAGACCCAGCACTTC	CATSRDAEETQHF